This TCR beta chain was retrieved from a study of tumor-infiltrating lymphocytes in primary liver carcinoma. Study in general: Samples gave roughly 3.65 to 7.5 million productive TCRbeta reads, similar across tissue types.

The tissue used was unsorted bulk material of about 19-31 mg. RNA and DNA were co-extracted from it with the AllPrep DNA/RNA mini kit. Each tumor sample had over 75% viable tumor cells. From 450 to 600 ng total RNA, TCR beta cDNA was generated with a primer in the constant region. Three-round nested multiplex PCR performed with slightly modified ARM-PCR produced the TCR beta libraries. Both of the initial two PCR rounds ran for roughly 11 cycles and employed TRBV1-TRBV30 forward primers alongside a C-beta reverse primer. MiXCR, run by TCRdb on the multiplex PCR reads, gives a single entry per CDR3 protein. The sample includes roughly 49,000 distinct CDR3 sequences, about 78% of them seen just once. Study-wide findings and caveats: Against blood, tumors held a significantly higher top-250-clone fraction (p = 0.039).

The CDR3 is 13 residues long. The germline V gene has CDR1 GTSNPN and CDR2 SVGIG (reference sequence). About this clonotype itself: Its matching antigen is unknown. The germline gene is not matched at one end of the junction; a read error may be the cause.

J is TRBJ2-3 and V is TRBV30; D is uncertain. This sequence originates from a man aged 40-49 years with primary liver carcinoma and hepatitis B virus infection. Sequenced sample: liver tumor tissue from sampling region 5. Subset given: tumor region T5, tumor centre. CDR3 protein: CAWSTWYPDTQYF. The CDR3, as DNA: TGTGCCTGGAGTACATGGTACCCAGACACGCAGTATTTT.